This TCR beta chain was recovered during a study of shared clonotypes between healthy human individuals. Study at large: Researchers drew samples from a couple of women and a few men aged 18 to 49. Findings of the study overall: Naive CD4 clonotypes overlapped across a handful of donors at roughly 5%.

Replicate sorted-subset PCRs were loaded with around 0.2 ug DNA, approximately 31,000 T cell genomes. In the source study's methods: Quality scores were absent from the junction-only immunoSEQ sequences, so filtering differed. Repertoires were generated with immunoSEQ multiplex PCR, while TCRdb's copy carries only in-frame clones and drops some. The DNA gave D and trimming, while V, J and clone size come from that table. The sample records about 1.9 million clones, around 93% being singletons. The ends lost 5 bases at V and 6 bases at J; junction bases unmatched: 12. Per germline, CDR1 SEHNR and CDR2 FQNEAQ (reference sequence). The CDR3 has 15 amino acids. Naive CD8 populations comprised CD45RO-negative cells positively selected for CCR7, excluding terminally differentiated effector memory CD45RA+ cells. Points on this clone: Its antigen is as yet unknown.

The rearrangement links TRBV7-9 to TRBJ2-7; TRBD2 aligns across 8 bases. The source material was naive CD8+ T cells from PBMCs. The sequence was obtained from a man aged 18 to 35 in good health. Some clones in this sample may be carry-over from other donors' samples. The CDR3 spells CASSSWAGGGGEQYF. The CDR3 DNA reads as TGTGCCAGCAGCAGTTGGGCGGGAGGTGGAGGCGAGCAGTACTTC.